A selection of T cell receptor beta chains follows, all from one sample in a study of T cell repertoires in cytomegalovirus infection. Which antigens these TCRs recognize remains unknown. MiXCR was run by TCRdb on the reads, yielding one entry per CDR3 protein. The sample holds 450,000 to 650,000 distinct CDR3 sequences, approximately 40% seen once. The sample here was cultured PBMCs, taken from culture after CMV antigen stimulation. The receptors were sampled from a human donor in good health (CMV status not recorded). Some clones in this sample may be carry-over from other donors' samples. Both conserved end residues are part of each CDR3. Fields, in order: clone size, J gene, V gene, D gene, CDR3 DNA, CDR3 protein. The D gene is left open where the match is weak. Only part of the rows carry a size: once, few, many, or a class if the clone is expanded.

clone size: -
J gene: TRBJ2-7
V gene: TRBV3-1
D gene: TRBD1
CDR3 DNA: TGTGCCAGCAGCCTTCGCCGGACAGGGGGAGGAGACGAGCAGTACTTC
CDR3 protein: CASSLRRTGGGDEQYF

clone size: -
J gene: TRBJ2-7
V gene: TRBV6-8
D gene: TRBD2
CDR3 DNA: TGTGCCAGCAGTTACTTACCCAGGACTAGCGGGAGCCACGAGCAGTACTTC
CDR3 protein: CASSYLPRTSGSHEQYF

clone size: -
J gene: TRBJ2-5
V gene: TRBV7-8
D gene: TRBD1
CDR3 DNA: TGTGCCAGCAGCCTAAGACAGGGGTTGGGACAAGAGACCCAGTACTTC
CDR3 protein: CASSLRQGLGQETQYF

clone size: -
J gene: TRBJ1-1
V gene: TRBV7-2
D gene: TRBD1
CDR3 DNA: TGTGCCAGCAGCCAATCCGGGACAGTTAAGTGGAGCGGGCGAGCTTTCTTT
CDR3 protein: CASSQSGTVKWSGRAFF

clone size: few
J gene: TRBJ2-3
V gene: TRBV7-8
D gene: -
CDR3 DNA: TGTTCCGGAGGCCGGGGAACAGATACGCAGTATTTT
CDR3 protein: CSGGRGTDTQYF

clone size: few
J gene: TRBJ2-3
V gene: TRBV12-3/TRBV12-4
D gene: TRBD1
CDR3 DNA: TGTGCCAGCAGTTTACTAGGGACAGGGAGCACAGATACGCAGTATTTT
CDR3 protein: CASSLLGTGSTDTQYF

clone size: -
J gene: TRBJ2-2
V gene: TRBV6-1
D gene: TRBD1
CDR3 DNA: TGTGCCAGCACCCCGACAGGGACCGGGGAGCTGTTTTTT
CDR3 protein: CASTPTGTGELFF

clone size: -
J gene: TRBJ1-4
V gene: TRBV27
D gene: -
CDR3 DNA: TGTGCCAGCAGTTTCTTCCGGTATGAAAAACTGTTTTTT
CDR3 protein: CASSFFRYEKLFF

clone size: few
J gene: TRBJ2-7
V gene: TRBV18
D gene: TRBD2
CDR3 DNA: TGTGCCAGCTCACCAGTGACGGGGGGGTCCTACGAGCAGTACTTC
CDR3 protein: CASSPVTGGSYEQYF

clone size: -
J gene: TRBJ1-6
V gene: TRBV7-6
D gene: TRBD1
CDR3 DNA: TGTGCCAGCAGCTTAGAAGGGACAGAGGACCATAGGGGAACCCTCCACTTT
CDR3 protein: CASSLEGTEDHRGTLHF

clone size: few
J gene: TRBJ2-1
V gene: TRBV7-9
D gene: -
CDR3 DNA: TGTGCCAGCAGCCCCCCCAGAAACAATGAGCAGTTCTTC
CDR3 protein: CASSPPRNNEQFF

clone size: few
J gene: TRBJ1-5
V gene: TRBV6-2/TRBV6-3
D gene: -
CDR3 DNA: TGTGCCAGCAGTTACTCAAGGGGCGGACGCAATCAGCCCCAGCATTTT
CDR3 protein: CASSYSRGGRNQPQHF